This T cell receptor beta chain originates from a study of early T cells in non-severe SARS-CoV-2 infection. Individually, cDNA molecules had unique molecular identifiers attached to them. TCRdb redid the calling of the 5' RACE reads with MiXCR, one entry per CDR3 protein. This table has 65,000 to 95,000 distinct CDR3 sequences, around 8.7% appearing once. This clonotype was observed a handful of times. This clonotype was sampled from an adult who was a healthcare worker with PCR-confirmed SARS-CoV-2 infection or an uninfected control (not recorded which). Sequenced sample: whole blood.

The chain's CDR3 is CASSPGGLAPNEQFF. The DNA for the CDR3 is TGTGCCAGCAGCCCGGGGGGTCTCGCTCCGAATGAGCAGTTCTTC. V gene TRBV3-1 combines with J gene TRBJ2-1, with 7 bases that match TRBD2. CDR1 LGHDT and CDR2 YNNKEL come from the germline V gene (reference sequence). With V trimmed by 4 bases and J by 7 bases, 10 bases remained unmatched. The CDR3 is 15 residues long.